The entry below describes one T cell receptor (beta chain). Its antigen remains unknown. Amplification of the TCR beta CDR3 regions used RNA transcripts (as template). Second-round multiplex PCR followed a first-round RT-PCR using HTBI primers. TCRdb re-called the multiplex PCR reads with MiXCR, one entry per CDR3 protein. The data hold about 240,000 distinct CDR3 sequences, with about 46% observed a single time. This sample was taken from a study of Graves' ophthalmopathy and Graves' hyperthyroidism. Notes on the study in general: Also, most clonotypes expanded in the thyroid above 0.001 frequency appeared in blood. Between ophthalmopathy and stable hyperthyroidism, a 13-signature model drew a separation with roughly 88% sensitivity and about 81% specificity.

The CDR3 runs 12 residues. Trimming at V came to 8 bases and at J to 5 bases, leaving 6 bases not matched to a gene. With a duration under 3 months, ophthalmopathy in the donors showed moderate-to-severe activity, CAS ≥3 and NOSPECS ≥4. Sequencing was performed on peripheral blood. The TCR sequence derives from an adult man with Graves' ophthalmopathy. The chain links TRBV12-3 or TRBV12-4 to TRBJ2-7; 7 bases are shared with TRBD1. CDR3 protein: CASSRGGNEQYF. DNA of the CDR3: TGTGCCAGCTCCCGAGGGGGCAACGAGCAGTACTTC.